The rows below give T cell receptor beta chains drawn from one sample of a study of blood T cells in healthy people across ages. Via MiXCR, TCRdb re-called the 5' RACE reads, giving one row per CDR3 protein. The top ten clones hold about 3.8% of a sample with about 1.5 million distinct CDR3 sequences, under 55% of them seen once. The sequenced material came from blood. Source of these receptors: a woman aged 18-30 years in good health. CDR3s include the opening cysteine and the closing phenylalanine or tryptophan. A D gene is named only where the DNA matches it firmly. Part of the rows lack a size; the others show once, few, many or a class for expanded clones.

>TRBV5-1|.|.|TRBJ2-1
TGCGCCAGCAGCTTGGGCTTCGAAAATGAGCAGTTCTTC
CASSLGFENEQFF
>TRBV13|many|.|TRBJ2-7
TGTGCCAGCAGTCGGGGCGGGGGACAGGAAACTTACGAGCAGTACTTC
CASSRGGGQETYEQYF
>TRBV20-1|.|TRBD1|TRBJ1-4
TGCAGTGCTAGTACAGGGGCGGTCGAAAAACTGTTTTTT
CSASTGAVEKLFF
>TRBV12-3/TRBV12-4|.|.|TRBJ1-2
TGTGCCAGCAGTGCAAGGACATTCCCTTACACCTTC
CASSARTFPYTF
>TRBV7-2|once|.|TRBJ2-7
TGTGCCAGCAGCTTAGTAGGGGTCGACGAGCAGTACTTC
CASSLVGVDEQYF
>TRBV12-3/TRBV12-4|.|.|TRBJ2-3
TGTGCCAGCAGTACACCGAATACGCAGTATTTT
CASSTPNTQYF
>TRBV12-3/TRBV12-4|.|.|TRBJ2-6
TGTGCCAGCAGTCTCATTCTTAGCTCTGGGGCCAACGTCCTGACTTTC
CASSLILSSGANVLTF
>TRBV14|.|.|TRBJ2-7
TGTGCCAGCAACCAAGATTGGGGAAGCCAGTACTTC
CASNQDWGSQYF
>TRBV6-5|.|.|TRBJ1-6
TGTGCCAGCAGTTGCAGGGCAGGGGAGAATTCACCCCTCCACTTT
CASSCRAGENSPLHF
>TRBV29-1|few|.|TRBJ2-7
TGCAGCGTTGTTACAGGTTTCTCCTACGAGCAGTACTTC
CSVVTGFSYEQYF
>TRBV12-3/TRBV12-4|.|.|TRBJ1-5
TGTGCCAGCAGCCTCGACAGGTCCCAGCCCCAGCATTTT
CASSLDRSQPQHF
>TRBV7-3|.|.|TRBJ1-1
TGTGCCAGCAGCTTGGGGCTGAACCCTGAAGCTTTCTTT
CASSLGLNPEAFF
>TRBV29-1|many|TRBD2|TRBJ2-3
TGCAGCGTTTGGTCTAGCGGGAGCACAGATACGCAGTATTTT
CSVWSSGSTDTQYF
>TRBV7-2|.|.|TRBJ1-1
TGTGCCAGCAGCTTAATGGCACAAATGAACACTGAAGCTTTCTTT
CASSLMAQMNTEAFF
>TRBV20-1|.|.|TRBJ1-6
TGCAGTGCTCGAAGTCAGAGCTCCTATAATTCACCCCTCCACTTT
CSARSQSSYNSPLHF
>TRBV6-6|many|TRBD2|TRBJ2-3
TGTGCCAGCAGTTACTCAAGCGGGGATGGTACGCAGTATTTT
CASSYSSGDGTQYF
>TRBV24-1|.|.|TRBJ2-1
TGTGCCACCGGGAGGGGGCGGGCAAATGAGCAGTTCTTC
CATGRGRANEQFF
>TRBV12-3/TRBV12-4|.|.|TRBJ1-1
TGTGCCAGCAGTTCCCCATTCCAAGCTTTCTTT
CASSSPFQAFF
>TRBV7-2|.|.|TRBJ2-7
TGTGCCAGCAGCATCGACCTGGGCAGCTCCTACGAGCAGTACTTC
CASSIDLGSSYEQYF
>TRBV4-3|.|TRBD2|TRBJ2-2
TGCGCCAGCAGCCAAGATCCCCGACTAGCGGGAGGGCCCACCGGGGAGCTGTTTTTT
CASSQDPRLAGGPTGELFF
>TRBV7-9|few|.|TRBJ1-1
TGTGCCAGCAGCTGGGGGGTGGCTGAAGCTTTCTTT
CASSWGVAEAFF
>TRBV12-3/TRBV12-4|.|.|TRBJ2-7
TGTGCCAGTGAGAGGAAGGGGTGTCGCTACGAGCAGTACTTC
CASERKGCRYEQYF
>TRBV6-2/TRBV6-3|.|TRBD1|TRBJ2-7
TGTGCCAGCAGTTACTCGCCCCGGGACAGGGGATTCTACGAGCAGTACTTC
CASSYSPRDRGFYEQYF
>TRBV20-1|.|.|TRBJ1-6
TGCAGTGCTAGAGATGAGCGGGGGTCCTATAATTCACCCCTCCACTTT
CSARDERGSYNSPLHF
>TRBV20-1|.|TRBD2|TRBJ2-1
TGCAGTGCTAGAGGATTAGCGGGGCATCCCTACAATGAGCAGTTCTTC
CSARGLAGHPYNEQFF
>TRBV4-3|.|.|TRBJ1-3
TGCGCCAGCAGCCAAGATCCTAGGGGCGTAAACACCATATATTTT
CASSQDPRGVNTIYF
>TRBV4-1|once|.|TRBJ1-2
TGCGCCAGCAGCCACCAGGGACCCACCTATGGCTACACCTTC
CASSHQGPTYGYTF
>TRBV4-2|few|.|TRBJ2-1
TGTGCCAGCAGATCTCGGGGGCACAATGAGCAGTTCTTC
CASRSRGHNEQFF
>TRBV2|.|TRBD1|TRBJ2-1
TGTGCCAGCAGTGAAGAGGGGACAGGGACCTCCTATAGCTCCTACAATGAGCAGTTATTC
CASSEEGTGTSYSSYNEQLF
>TRBV7-9|.|.|TRBJ2-3
TGTGCCAGCAGCTTAGCCAGCACGAAGGATACGCAGTATTTT
CASSLASTKDTQYF
>TRBV27|few|TRBD2|TRBJ2-7
TGTGCCAGCTTTCAAACTAGCGGGGGGCTGAACGAGCAGTACTTC
CASFQTSGGLNEQYF
>TRBV9|few|.|TRBJ1-2
TGTGCCAGCAGCGTAGGGGTGGAGTCCTATGGCTACACCTTC
CASSVGVESYGYTF
>TRBV21-1|.|.|TRBJ1-5
TGTGCCAGCAGCAGGGGCAGGGGAGGCGGTCAGCCCCAGCATTTT
CASSRGRGGGQPQHF
>TRBV4-3|.|TRBD1|TRBJ2-2
TGCGCCAGCAGCCAAGACCGGACGGGACAGGGCGATCCCGGGGAGCTGTTTTTT
CASSQDRTGQGDPGELFF